Each of the 28 T cell receptor beta chains below was sequenced from the same sample in a study of blood T cell repertoires in COVID-19. The method was immunoSEQ multiplex PCR; TCRdb's version includes in-frame clones alone and lacks a portion of them. The sample lists approximately 300,000 clones; approximately 80% were seen once. The source material was peripheral blood. All receptors come from a woman in her 50s with active or convalescent COVID-19.

V gene TRBV28 combines with J gene TRBJ2-7; D is possibly TRBD2 (6 bases). Trimming left V 8 bases short and J 0 bases short, with 11 bases between. The CDR3 has 13 residues. The germline gives CDR1 MDHEN, CDR2 SYDVKM. The CDR3 reads CASGTAHSYEQYF. The CDR3 coding sequence is TGTGCCAGCGGGACTGCGCACTCCTACGAGCAGTACTTC.

The chain employs TRBV18 and TRBJ1-1, with D perhaps matching TRBD1 (6 bases). The length of the CDR3 is 15 residues. V dropped 3 bases and J dropped 3 bases, with 14 bases sitting between them. Germline-derived CDR1 and CDR2 are KGHSH and LQKENI. The CDR3 sequence is CASSPMDRLYTEAFF. For the CDR3, the DNA is TGTGCCAGCTCACCGATGGACAGACTGTACACTGAAGCTTTCTTT.

This clone was detected only a few times. CDR3: CASSISAGGAGELFF. The CDR3 DNA is TGTGCCAGTAGTATATCAGCGGGAGGGGCCGGGGAGCTGTTTTTT. V usage is TRBV19 and J usage is TRBJ2-2, with 10 bases fitting TRBD2. Per germline, CDR1 LNHDA and CDR2 SQIVND (reference sequence). CDR3 size: 15 residues. V was pared by 2 bases and J by 6 bases, with 3 bases of the junction left unmatched.

There are many counts of this clone. The V gene is TRBV5-6, the J gene TRBJ1-4; D uncertain. Germline loops: CDR1 SGHDT, CDR2 YYEEEE. The CDR3 contains 14 residues. V was cut by 0 bases and J by 6 bases, with 9 bases left in between. The CDR3 DNA sequence: TGTGCCAGCAGCTTGGAGAGGACTTATGAAAAACTGTTTTTT. This codes for CASSLERTYEKLFF.

The chain is built from TRBV25-1 and TRBJ2-3; TRBD2 matches at 8 bases. The CDR3 is 18 amino acids. From germline, CDR1 is MGHDK and CDR2 SYGVNS. The junction had 9 bases not matched to a gene; V was cut back by 0 bases and J by 1 base. The CDR3 region has the DNA TGTGCCAGCAGTGAATATTTGACGAGCGGGAGCGGCACAGATACGCAGTATTTT. Protein: CASSEYLTSGSGTDTQYF.

The J gene is TRBJ2-7, the V gene TRBV30; perhaps TRBD1 as D (5 bases). V lost 2 bases, J lost 6 bases, and 14 bases lay in between. This CDR3 has 13 amino acids. Germline values: CDR1 GTSNPN, CDR2 SVGIG (reference sequence). The CDR3 spells CAWSMEQASEQYF. The CDR3 region has the DNA TGTGCCTGGAGTATGGAACAGGCCTCCGAGCAGTACTTC.

The V gene is TRBV5-1, the J gene TRBJ2-1, with TRBD2 matching over 11 bases. Germline loops: CDR1 SGHRS, CDR2 YFSETQ. Unmatched junction bases numbered 6, after V lost 4 bases and J lost 6 bases. The CDR3 loop spans 15 amino acids. CDR3 region: CASSALAGAGNEQFF. CDR3 nucleotides: TGCGCCAGCAGCGCACTAGCGGGAGCCGGCAATGAGCAGTTCTTC.

This rearrangement joins TRBV6-6 to TRBJ1-1; TRBD1 matches at 7 bases. Trimming cost V 5 bases and J 5 bases; bases outside gene matches: 5. The CDR3 totals 13 residues. CDR1 MNHNY and CDR2 SVGAGI come from the germline V gene (reference sequence). The CDR3 region is CASSTRQGTEAFF. CDR3 DNA: TGTGCCAGCAGTACCCGACAGGGAACTGAAGCTTTCTTT.

The V gene is TRBV7-9, the J gene TRBJ1-2; 7 nucleotides line up with TRBD1. CDR3 size: 16 residues. The V gene end was trimmed by 0 bases and the J gene end by 8 bases; junction bases not matched to a gene: 12. The germline gives CDR1 SEHNR, CDR2 FQNEAQ (reference sequence). CDR3 loop: CASSLALPRGTEGYTF. The CDR3 nucleotides read TGTGCCAGCAGCTTAGCGCTCCCCAGGGGGACAGAGGGCTACACCTTC. The full variable domain, rest sourced from reference TRBV7-9 and TRBJ1-2, is DTGVSQNPRHKITKRGQNVTFRCDPISEHNRLYWYRQTLGQGPEFLTYFQNEAQLEKSRLLSDRFSAERPKGSFSTLEIQRTEQGDSAMYLCASSLALPRGTEGYTFGSGTRLTVV.

V gene TRBV5-8 combines with J gene TRBJ1-2; no clear D. Germline V gene sequence: CDR1 SGHTS, CDR2 YDEGEE. The CDR3 length is 15 residues. Trimming pared 2 bases from V and 6 bases from J, leaving 17 bases between. The CDR3 is CASSLLGSVGNGYTF. The CDR3 DNA is TGTGCCAGCAGCTTACTAGGCTCGGTGGGCAATGGCTACACCTTC.

The chain couples TRBV2 to TRBJ1-4; 7 bases fit TRBD1. The trim removed 9 bases at V and 8 bases at J, leaving 12 bases unmatched. The CDR3 contains 14 residues. Germline lookup yields CDR1 SNHLY and CDR2 FYNNEI. The CDR3 spells CASEPRQGWEKLFF. As DNA, the CDR3 is TGTGCCAGTGAACCTCGACAGGGTTGGGAAAAACTGTTTTTT.

The chain combines TRBV30 with TRBJ1-3, with D tentatively TRBD1 (5 bases). Trimming removed 1 base from V and 9 bases from J, with 16 bases in between. Germline lookup yields CDR1 GTSNPN and CDR2 SVGIG (reference sequence). The CDR3 is 14 residues long. This chain's CDR3 is CAWSGGDLVRTIYF. As DNA, the CDR3 is TGTGCCTGGAGTGGGGGGGACCTGGTTCGCACCATATATTTT. The variable domain in full, with the rest retrieved from reference TRBV30 and TRBJ1-3, is SQTIHQWPATLVQPVGSPLSLECTVEGTSNPNLYWYRQAAGRGLQLLFYSVGIGQISSEVPQNLSASRPQDRQFILSSKKLLLSDSGFYLCAWSGGDLVRTIYFGEGSWLTVV.

The rearrangement links TRBV5-1 to TRBJ2-3, with no clear D. The CDR3 runs 14 residues. The germline CDR1 and CDR2 sequences are SGHRS and YFSETQ. Trimming took off 10 bases at V and 0 bases at J, with 15 bases between the two ends. The CDR3 region has the DNA TGCGCCTCCTACAGCCAGCCCAGCACAGATACGCAGTATTTT. Translation: CASYSQPSTDTQYF.

CDR3 bases: TGTGCCAGCAGTCCTGGGACAGGGATATCCTATAATTCACCCCTCCACTTT. Protein sequence: CASSPGTGISYNSPLHF. The chain is built from TRBV27 and TRBJ1-6; 9 positions agree with TRBD1. V lost 5 bases and J lost 1; bases outside the gene matches: 6. This CDR3 has 17 amino acids. Germline V gene sequence: CDR1 MNHEY, CDR2 SMNVEV (reference sequence).

The J gene is TRBJ1-4, the V gene TRBV21-1; TRBD1 is the table's D call and was not checked against the DNA. TRBV21-1 is marked as a pseudogene. The CDR3 sequence is 14 residues long. This chain's CDR3 is CASSDRQGGQKLFF. In nucleotides, the CDR3 is TGTGCCAGCAGCGACCGACAGGGGGGACAAAAACTGTTTTTT.

The chain is built from TRBV3-1 (or the pseudogene TRBV3-2) and TRBJ1-4; possibly TRBD1 for D (5 bases). Trimming removed 2 bases at V and 4 bases at J, with 8 bases between. CDR1 and CDR2 from the germline V gene are LGHDT and YNNKEL (reference sequence). This CDR3 region has 14 residues. The CDR3 loop reads CASSQNGGNEKLFF. CDR3 in DNA: TGTGCCAGCAGCCAAAACGGGGGTAATGAAAAACTGTTTTTT.

This sequence joins TRBV12-5 and TRBJ2-7; possibly TRBD1 for D (6 bases). Germline values: CDR1 LGHNT, CDR2 FRNRAP. This CDR3 has 16 residues. The germline V and J ends were trimmed by 6 bases and 4 bases, with 22 bases remaining between them. CDR3 bases: TGTGCTAGTGGCCCCCCCACAGGGACGTCCCCTTACGAGCAGTACTTC. Residues: CASGPPTGTSPYEQYF.

This chain joins TRBV14 and TRBJ2-3, with D hard to call. Germline values: CDR1 SGHDN, CDR2 FVKESK. V lost 0 bases to trimming and J lost 4 bases, with 11 bases between them. This CDR3 has 15 residues. CDR3: CASSQDIVRADTQYF. The CDR3 region has the DNA TGTGCCAGCAGCCAAGATATTGTCCGGGCAGATACGCAGTATTTT.

The V call is TRBV30, the J call TRBJ2-7; 10 bases map to TRBD2. This CDR3 has 14 residues. Germline V CDR1 and CDR2: GTSNPN, SVGIG (reference sequence). J gave up 3 bases and V 3 bases, and 5 bases lay outside the gene matches. For the CDR3, the DNA is TGTGCCTGGAGCCTTAGCGGGAGGAACTACGAGCAGTACTTC. This encodes CAWSLSGRNYEQYF.

The chain carries TRBV12-5 and TRBJ1-2, with TRBD1 identical over 7 bases. Germline V gene data show CDR1 as LGHNT and CDR2 as FRNRAP. The V and J ends lost 6 bases and 5 bases, in that order; junction bases with no gene match: 9. This CDR3 comprises 14 residues. The CDR3 nucleotides read TGTGCTAGTGGAATAGAACAGGGGATTTATGGCTACACCTTC. Translation: CASGIEQGIYGYTF.

The rearrangement joins TRBV2 to TRBJ1-1, with D hard to call. The V gene lost 8 bases and the J gene lost 7 bases, with 11 bases spanning the gap. The CDR3 extends over 11 amino acids. Germline loops: CDR1 SNHLY, CDR2 FYNNEI. CDR3 loop: CASGLRVEAFF. DNA for the CDR3: TGTGCCAGCGGTCTCCGGGTTGAAGCTTTCTTT.

This clone was detected only a few times. The V call is TRBV19, the J call TRBJ2-3; 9 bases fit TRBD1. Germline-derived CDR1 and CDR2 are LNHDA and SQIVND (reference sequence). CDR3 size: 13 residues. The junction had 9 bases not matched to a gene; V was cut back by 7 bases and J by 10 bases. The CDR3 loop is CASMGQGRNPQYF. DNA for the CDR3: TGTGCCAGTATGGGACAGGGCCGTAACCCGCAGTATTTT.

The DNA of the CDR3 is TGTGCCAGCAGCTTAGGGCCGGGGAGCTATGGCTACACCTTC. This gives the protein CASSLGPGSYGYTF. The chain has TRBV7-2 and TRBJ1-2; no reliable D call. The CDR3 consists of 14 residues. CDR1 and CDR2 from the germline V gene are SGHTA and FQGNSA. The germline V and J ends were trimmed by 1 base and 4 bases, with 10 bases remaining between them.

This chain joins TRBV29-1 and TRBJ2-1; TRBD2 matches at 8 bases. CDR3 size: 18 residues. Germline CDR1 reads SQVTM; CDR2 reads ANQGSEA. The ends lost 0 bases at V and 8 bases at J; junction bases unmatched: 18. CDR3 DNA: TGCAGCGTTGAAGATGTCGGGACCGGGACTAGTCGGTTCTATGAGCAGTTCTTC. This gives the protein CSVEDVGTGTSRFYEQFF.

The rearrangement uses TRBV10-3 and TRBJ2-1, with D tentatively TRBD2 (6 bases). Trimming left V 5 bases short and J 4 bases short, with 15 bases between. The CDR3 length is 15 residues. Germline V CDR1 and CDR2: ENHRY, SYGVKD. The CDR3 region has the DNA TGTGCCATCAGTTCGCCGGGAGTAGTGTACAATGAGCAGTTCTTC. Translated: CAISSPGVVYNEQFF.

The chain is built from TRBV18 and TRBJ1-6; 8 bases line up with TRBD1. V was clipped by 3 bases and J by 9 bases; unmatched bases: 10. CDR1 KGHSH and CDR2 LQKENI come from the germline V gene. The CDR3 extends over 16 amino acids. The chain's CDR3 is CASSPNSGGLGSPLHF. DNA of the CDR3: TGTGCCAGCTCACCGAATTCAGGGGGCCTTGGTTCACCCCTCCACTTT.

V gene TRBV7-8 combines with J gene TRBJ1-5, with D tentatively TRBD1 (5 bases). Deletions cut 7 bases from V and 1 base from J, with 20 bases between. This CDR3 has 17 amino acids. Germline-derived CDR1 and CDR2 are SGHVS and FQNEAQ. In nucleotides, the CDR3 is TGTGCCAGCACCCCCAGGGCACTGGCGAGGAGCAATCAGCCCCAGCATTTT. Residues: CASTPRALARSNQPQHF. The entire variable domain, with the rest obtained from reference TRBV7-8 and TRBJ1-5, is as follows: GAGVSQSPRYKVAKRGQDVALRCDPISGHVSLFWYQQALGQGPEFLTYFQNEAQLDKSGLPSDRFFAERPEGSVSTLKIQRTQQEDSAVYLCASTPRALARSNQPQHFGDGTRLSIL.

J is TRBJ2-7 and V is TRBV9; 7 bases align to TRBD2. CDR1 is SGDLS and CDR2 is YYNGEE in the germline V gene. The CDR3 extends over 14 amino acids. Trimming removed 4 bases from V and 3 bases from J; junction bases left unmatched: 7. The CDR3 reads CASSPGGRSYEQYF. The CDR3 DNA follows: TGTGCCAGCAGCCCGGGCGGGAGAAGCTACGAGCAGTACTTC.